This T cell receptor (beta chain) comes out of a study of persistence of HIV-infected CD4 T cells. Study outcomes and limitations: Antigen-responding cells were enriched for degenerate expanded CDR3beta sequences. TCR oligoclonality correlated with proviral oligoclonality in the same sorted populations.

Nonspecific anti-CD3/anti-CD28 bead stimulation represents the broad CD4+ T cell repertoire. Sorting selected CD4+ T cells upregulating both CD40 ligand and CD69. Donors had CD4+ T cell counts above 400 cells/uL and were CMV-seropositive. This clone was observed once. The antigen remains undetermined. This was the immunoSEQ version 4 assay in survey mode. Genomic DNA was diluted to around 10 ng/uL, up to 1 ug per sample. Profiled with immunoSEQ multiplex PCR; TCRdb holds only in-frame clones, not every one. The sample contains some 45,000 clones, about nine tenths of which appear only once. Trimming removed 2 bases at V and 7 bases at J, with 20 bases between. CDR1 is KGHSH and CDR2 is LQKENI in the germline V gene. The CDR3 runs 16 residues.

This sequence was found in an adult woman with HIV who was CMV-seropositive. The sequencing used CD4+ T cells sorted from PBMCs after approximately 20-hour stimulation, collected from a patient who received antiretroviral therapy. The chain joins TRBV18 to TRBJ2-5, with D possibly TRBD2 on 7 matching bases. The CDR3 is CASSPVVTRGPGTQYF. CDR3 DNA sequence: TGTGCCAGCTCACCAGTCGTTACGCGGGGGCCGGGGACCCAGTACTTC. The variable domain in full, with the rest retrieved from reference TRBV18 and TRBJ2-5, is NAGVMQNPRHLVRRRGQEARLRCSPMKGHSHVYWYRQLPEEGLKFMVYLQKENIIDESGMPKERFSAEFPKEGPSILRIQQVVRGDSAAYFCASSPVVTRGPGTQYFGPGTRLLVL.